Sequencing of this T cell receptor (beta chain) was carried out in a study of long-term antiretroviral therapy in people with HIV. Survey-level resolution applied to immunoSEQ assay v3.0. Sequenced by immunoSEQ multiplex PCR; TCRdb stores in-frame clones only, minus some. The sample yields some 30,000 clones, around 93% seen once. Each HIV-infected participant was given treatment in the United States. The ends were cut back, 4 bases at V and 8 bases at J, with 12 bases in the middle. The CDR3 length is 13 residues. CDR1 and CDR2 (germline): SNHLY, FYNNEI. Points from the study as a whole: Diversity went up after ART and still fell short of transplant donor controls. Dominating the repertoire at all time points were the clones that expanded before ART. Repertoires with HIV possessed tighter CDR3 length spans than those of controls.

This clone was seen only once. Antigen unknown. This material consisted of unsorted PBMCs, taken about 7.2 years after starting antiretroviral therapy. This TCR was sampled from a man aged 50 to 60 with HIV. The V gene is TRBV2, the J gene TRBJ2-1; TRBD2 is a possible D gene (6 bases). The CDR3 protein is CASSVTRLHEQFF. DNA for the CDR3: TGTGCCAGCAGTGTGACTAGGCTCCATGAGCAGTTCTTC.